This passage covers 22 T cell receptor beta chains from one sample sequenced in a study of blood T cells in healthy people across ages. Primers used in a second PCR of about 7 to 12 cycles were a sample-barcoded 5' primer and a J-beta primer mix. In TCRdb, the 5' RACE reads were re-called with MiXCR into one record per CDR3 protein. The repertoire consists of around 1.5 million distinct CDR3 sequences, with 55% to 75% occurring once and the leading ten covering 6.5% to 8%. The sample was blood. These receptor sequences come from a man between 18 and 29 years old in good health.

The chain joins TRBV5-1 to TRBJ2-2; D gene ambiguous. The CDR3 has 13 residues. Deletions cut 0 bases from V and 7 bases from J, with 7 bases between. Germline V gives CDR1 SGHRS, CDR2 YFSETQ. The CDR3 nucleotides are TGCGCCAGCAGCTTGGGGTCACACGGGGAGCTGTTTTTT. It codes for CASSLGSHGELFF. The full variable domain, rest sourced from reference TRBV5-1 and TRBJ2-2, is KAGVTQTPRYLIKTRGQQVTLSCSPISGHRSVSWYQQTPGQGLQFLFEYFSETQRNKGNFPGRFSGRQFSNSRSEMNVSTLELGDSALYLCASSLGSHGELFFGEGSRLTVL.

V gene TRBV6-1 combines with J gene TRBJ1-5; D is ambiguous. Germline CDR1 MNHNS, CDR2 SASEGT. V was pared by 7 bases and J by 0 bases, with 13 bases between. CDR3 length: 15 amino acids. The chain's CDR3 is CASKAEPYSNQPQHF. Written as DNA, the CDR3 is TGTGCCAGCAAGGCAGAGCCTTATAGCAATCAGCCCCAGCATTTT.

This clonotype was counted ten times or more. The chain couples TRBV6-5 to TRBJ2-5; TRBD2 might be the D (6 bases). There are 14 residues in the CDR3. Trimming cost V 2 bases and J 1 base, with 8 bases left between them. Germline lookup yields CDR1 MNHEY and CDR2 SVGAGI. CDR3 sequence (DNA): TGTGCCAGCAGTTACGGCGGGGCCCAAGAGACCCAGTACTTC. It translates to CASSYGGAQETQYF.

This clonotype has at least ten counts. The chain is built from TRBV3-1 and TRBJ2-3, with D perhaps matching TRBD1 (6 bases). Germline lookup yields CDR1 LGHDT and CDR2 YNNKEL (reference sequence). Trimming removed 4 bases from V and 1 base from J, with 6 bases in between. CDR3 size: 13 residues. The CDR3: CASSPGGTDTQYF. CDR3 DNA sequence: TGTGCCAGCAGCCCAGGGGGCACAGATACGCAGTATTTT.

The V and J genes are TRBV20-1 and TRBJ2-1, with 8 nucleotides matching TRBD2. Trimming removed 0 bases from V and 8 bases from J; junction bases left unmatched: 6. Germline CDR1 DFQATT, CDR2 SNEGSKA (reference sequence). This CDR3 is built from 14 residues. The CDR3 is CSARDPGGPYEQFF. The CDR3 DNA is TGCAGTGCTAGAGACCCGGGAGGGCCATATGAGCAGTTCTTC.

This clonotype was observed once. V is TRBV27 and J is TRBJ1-2; 7 nucleotides agree with TRBD1. Trimming removed 6 bases from V and 4 bases from J; junction bases left unmatched: 5. Germline CDR1 and CDR2: MNHEY and SMNVEV (reference sequence). The CDR3 is 13 amino acids. The CDR3 protein is CASRNRGGYGYTF. The CDR3 DNA is TGTGCCAGCAGGAACAGGGGCGGCTATGGCTACACCTTC.

The rearrangement joins TRBV7-9 to TRBJ2-3, with no clear D. Trimming shortened V by 1 base and J by 5 bases, and 7 bases separated the two germline ends. The CDR3 is 13 residues long. CDR1 and CDR2 from the germline V gene are SEHNR and FQNEAQ (reference sequence). Here the CDR3 DNA reads TGTGCCAGCAGCTTAGATGTTATAGATACGCAGTATTTT. Its translation: CASSLDVIDTQYF.

The V gene is TRBV3-1, the J gene TRBJ2-2, with 8 bases identical to TRBD1. Germline V gives CDR1 LGHDT, CDR2 YNNKEL (reference sequence). J gave up 5 bases and V 4 bases, and 6 bases lay outside the gene matches. The CDR3 runs to 15 residues. The CDR3 nucleotides read TGTGCCAGCAGCCCCCGGACAGGGCTTACCGGGGAGCTGTTTTTT. It yields the protein CASSPRTGLTGELFF.

CDR3 amino acids: CASGLLGSYEQYF. CDR3 nucleotides: TGTGCCAGCGGGCTATTAGGCTCCTACGAGCAGTACTTC. The chain has TRBV27 and TRBJ2-7; unclear D gene. V dropped 8 bases and J dropped 0 bases, with 11 bases sitting between them. Germline CDR1 is MNHEY and CDR2 is SMNVEV (reference sequence). This CDR3 contains 13 residues.

This clonotype was found many times. The V gene is TRBV5-1, the J gene TRBJ2-1; the match to TRBD2 covers 7 bases. The CDR3 runs to 15 residues. Looked up from germline, CDR1 is SGHRS and CDR2 is YFSETQ. V lost 5 bases and J lost 2; bases outside the gene matches: 7. The CDR3 reads CASSLSGGTYNEQFF. For the CDR3, the DNA is TGCGCCAGCAGTCTATCGGGGGGAACCTACAATGAGCAGTTCTTC.

CDR3 DNA: TGTGCCAGCAGCGGCCTCATGGACGAGCAGTACTTC. Translation gives CASSGLMDEQYF. This rearrangement joins TRBV7-8 to TRBJ2-5; no definite D call. The end of the DNA is better explained by TRBJ2-7, so the J call may be wrong. Germline CDR1 reads SGHVS; CDR2 reads FQNEAQ. CDR3 size: 12 residues.

The V gene is TRBV4-1, the J gene TRBJ2-4, with 10 bases that match TRBD2. The end of the DNA aligns better with TRBJ2-7, so the J call may be wrong. The CDR3 totals 16 residues. CDR1 is MGHRA, CDR2 YSYEKL, per germline. For the CDR3, the DNA is TGCGCCAGCAGCCAAGTTTTACCTAGCGGGAGTTACGAGCAGTACTTC. It codes for CASSQVLPSGSYEQYF.

This clonotype was picked up a small number of times. This chain joins TRBV9 and TRBJ2-1, with D perhaps matching TRBD2 (6 bases). The CDR3 has 15 residues. Germline V lookup: CDR1 SGDLS, CDR2 YYNGEE. Deletions cut 2 bases from V and 4 bases from J, with 13 bases between. Here the CDR3 DNA reads TGTGCCAGCAGCGTTACTAGCCTTAATTACAATGAGCAGTTCTTC. Its translation is CASSVTSLNYNEQFF.

The V call is TRBV20-1, the J call TRBJ2-4; TRBD2 might be the D (5 bases). Trimming pared 5 bases from V and 0 bases from J, leaving 14 bases between. This CDR3 contains 15 residues. Germline V gives CDR1 DFQATT, CDR2 SNEGSKA (reference sequence). The CDR3 is CSAGIRRLAKNIQYF. CDR3 in DNA: TGCAGTGCTGGAATCCGGAGGCTAGCCAAAAACATTCAGTACTTC.

This chain joins TRBV10-3 and TRBJ2-4; perhaps TRBD1 as D (6 bases). The J call may be faulty, since TRBJ2-7 better matches the DNA end. The CDR3 loop spans 13 amino acids. CDR1 and CDR2 from the germline V gene are ENHRY and SYGVKD. CDR3 DNA sequence: TGTGCCATCAGTGAGTCGGACAGCTACGAGCAGTACTTC. It specifies CAISESDSYEQYF.

A few counts support this clonotype. The V gene is TRBV20-1, the J gene TRBJ1-4, with 9 bases that match TRBD1. CDR1 and CDR2 from the germline V gene are DFQATT and SNEGSKA (reference sequence). The CDR3 has 15 residues. V lost 5 bases to trimming and J lost 6 bases; unmatched junction nucleotides: 10. In DNA, the CDR3 is TGCAGTGCTGGACTCCCGGGACAGGGCTATGAAAAACTGTTTTTT. Its protein is CSAGLPGQGYEKLFF.

V gene TRBV4-3 combines with J gene TRBJ2-2; 7 bases are shared with TRBD1. V trimming: 4 bases; J trimming: 5 bases; junction bases outside the gene matches: 7. The CDR3 spans 15 residues. Looked up from germline, CDR1 is LGHNA and CDR2 is YSLEER. The DNA of the CDR3 is TGCGCCAGCAGCCCGACAGGGTCCCTGACCGGGGAGCTGTTTTTT. Translated, it gives CASSPTGSLTGELFF.

This chain uses TRBV12-3 or TRBV12-4 with TRBJ2-7, with D possibly TRBD2 on 5 matching bases. This CDR3 contains 13 residues. V dropped 6 bases and J dropped 2 bases, with 11 bases sitting between them. CDR3 sequence reads: CASRRDTAYEQYF. CDR3 DNA sequence: TGTGCCAGCAGGAGGGATACCGCCTACGAGCAGTACTTC.

The gene calls are TRBV12-3 or TRBV12-4 and TRBJ2-7, with D tentatively TRBD2 (7 bases). Trimming shortened V by 11 bases and J by 4 bases, and 24 bases separated the two germline ends. CDR3 length equals 15 residues. CDR3 region: CAGSKRGGRLYEQYF. CDR3 DNA sequence: TGTGCCGGTAGTAAGAGGGGGGGGAGACTGTACGAGCAGTACTTC.

This clonotype was seen a handful of times. The chain uses TRBV5-1 and TRBJ1-2; weak D call: TRBD1 (5 bases). The CDR3 covers 14 residues. The germline gives CDR1 SGHRS, CDR2 YFSETQ. The V end was cut by 0 bases, the J end by 6 bases, with 12 bases between. The CDR3 region is CASSLAGGSDGYTF. CDR3 DNA: TGCGCCAGCAGCTTGGCGGGGGGTAGCGATGGCTACACCTTC.

This chain joins TRBV6-2 or TRBV6-3 and TRBJ2-5, with no clear D. V was shortened by 2 bases and J by 2 bases, with 15 bases between the two germline ends. CDR3 length equals 16 residues. Germline CDR1 reads MNHEY; CDR2 reads SVGEGT. CDR3 nucleotide sequence: TGTGCCAGCAGTTACGGCCCAGCAAGGTCGCAAGAGACCCAGTACTTC. Translating gives CASSYGPARSQETQYF.

The V gene is TRBV28, the J gene TRBJ2-7, with 12 nucleotides matching TRBD2. Germline-derived CDR1 and CDR2 are MDHEN and SYDVKM. V trimming: 5 bases; J trimming: 0 bases; junction bases outside the gene matches: 5. The CDR3 runs to 16 residues. CDR3 DNA sequence: TGTGCCAGCAGTCCAGGACTAGCGGGGTACTCCTACGAGCAGTACTTC. Amino acid sequence: CASSPGLAGYSYEQYF.